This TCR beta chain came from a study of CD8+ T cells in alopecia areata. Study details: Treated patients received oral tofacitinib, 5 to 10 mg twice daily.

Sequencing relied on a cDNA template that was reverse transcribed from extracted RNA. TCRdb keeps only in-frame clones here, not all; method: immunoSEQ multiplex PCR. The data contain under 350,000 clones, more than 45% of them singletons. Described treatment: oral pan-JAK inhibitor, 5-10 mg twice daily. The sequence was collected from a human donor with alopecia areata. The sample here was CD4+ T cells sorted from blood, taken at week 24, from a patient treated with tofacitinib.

CDR3 coding DNA: TGTGCCAGCACCTCGGGGGCCTACACTGAAGCTTTCTTT. Protein: CASTSGAYTEAFF. The chain carries TRBV6-5 and TRBJ1-1; possibly TRBD1 for D (6 bases). This CDR3 has 13 amino acids. Trimming pared 7 bases from V and 3 bases from J, leaving 12 bases between. Germline-derived CDR1 and CDR2 are MNHEY and SVGAGI.